The sequence of this TCR beta chain was determined in a study of blood T cell repertoires in COVID-19. The overall study: The samples span acute and convalescent COVID-19 from the United States, Italy and Spain.

Some clones are missing from TCRdb's copy, which holds only in-frame ones; the method was immunoSEQ multiplex PCR. The table includes about 140,000 clones, roughly 79% detected once. The CDR3 covers 19 residues. J was trimmed by 4 bases and V by 4 bases; bases with no gene match: 17. CDR1 is MNHNS, CDR2 SASEGT, per germline. This TCR came from a human donor in a cohort sampled during active COVID-19. V is TRBV6-1 and J is TRBJ1-5, with 9 bases matching TRBD1. Sequences were obtained from peripheral blood. The CDR3 here is CASSGKPGQGDNRNQPQHF. In DNA form, the CDR3 reads TGTGCCAGCAGTGGGAAACCGGGACAGGGTGATAATCGGAATCAGCCCCAGCATTTT.